This passage covers 28 T cell receptor beta chains from one sample sequenced in a study of T cell responses to AZD1222 COVID-19 vaccine. The data were produced by immunoSEQ multiplex PCR, yet TCRdb's version contains in-frame clones alone and is incomplete. Of about 110,000 clones detected, around 87% appear once; the ten largest clones hold 4.4%. This material consisted of peripheral blood, taken 28 days after the second AZD1222 dose. Receptors were obtained from an adult who received the AZD1222 COVID-19 vaccine.

The V gene is TRBV7-9, the J gene TRBJ1-3; no firm D call. Trimming cost V 0 bases and J 16 bases, with 13 bases left between them. The germline gives CDR1 SEHNR, CDR2 FQNEAQ (reference sequence). The CDR3 totals 12 residues. The CDR3 is CASSLASLIHYF. DNA of the CDR3: TGTGCCAGCAGCTTAGCTTCACTCATCCATTATTTT.

This chain links TRBV7-2 with TRBJ2-4; maybe TRBD1 (6 bases). The CDR3 is 15 amino acids. Trimming took off 3 bases at V and 3 bases at J, with 12 bases between the two ends. Germline V gene sequence: CDR1 SGHTA, CDR2 FQGNSA. The CDR3 reads CASSFLGGFKNIQYF. CDR3 bases: TGTGCCAGCAGCTTCCTAGGGGGTTTCAAAAACATTCAGTACTTC. Full variable domain (missing parts from reference TRBV7-2 and TRBJ2-4): GAGVSQSPSNKVTEKGKDVELRCDPISGHTALYWYRQSLGQGLEFLIYFQGNSAPDKSGLPSDRFSAERTGGSVSTLTIQRTQQEDSAVYLCASSFLGGFKNIQYFGAGTRLSVL.

The chain uses TRBV5-4 and TRBJ1-6; D unresolved. Trimming removed 2 bases at V and 9 bases at J, with 12 bases between. Germline V gene sequence: CDR1 SGHNT, CDR2 YYREEE (reference sequence). This CDR3 has 14 residues. The CDR3 DNA follows: TGTGCCAGCAGCTTTTTGAGCCCGGGTTCACCCCTCCACTTT. Its translation is CASSFLSPGSPLHF.

This clone appeared a few times. The rearrangement joins TRBV19 to TRBJ2-7; no clear D. V was cut by 3 bases and J by 0 bases, with 12 bases left in between. The CDR3 contains 15 residues. Germline V gene data show CDR1 as LNHDA and CDR2 as SQIVND (reference sequence). The CDR3 here is CASSITSSSSYEQYF. Here the CDR3 DNA reads TGTGCCAGTAGTATTACGTCAAGCAGCTCCTACGAGCAGTACTTC.

The chain combines TRBV11-2 with TRBJ2-7; no definite D call. The V gene lost 1 base and the J gene lost 4 bases, with 11 bases spanning the gap. The CDR3 spans 14 residues. Germline V gene data show CDR1 as SGHAT and CDR2 as FQNNGV. CDR3 coding DNA: TGTGCCAGCAGCTTAGTCGTGGGAACTTACGAGCAGTACTTC. This translates into CASSLVVGTYEQYF.

The V gene is TRBV6-4, the J gene TRBJ2-3, with unresolved D. The V gene lost 3 bases and the J gene lost 0 bases, with 10 bases spanning the gap. The CDR3 is 15 amino acids. Germline V lookup: CDR1 MRHNA, CDR2 SNTAGT. CDR3: CASSDSPFSTDTQYF. The CDR3 DNA reads TGTGCCAGCAGTGATTCTCCGTTTAGCACAGATACGCAGTATTTT.

This clone was picked up a small number of times. This chain links TRBV19 with TRBJ1-5, with D possibly matching TRBD1 (5 bases). This CDR3 is built from 17 residues. Germline CDR1 reads LNHDA; CDR2 reads SQIVND (reference sequence). Trimming pared 7 bases from V and 0 bases from J, leaving 19 bases between. The CDR3 DNA is TGTGCCAGTAAAGAGGGGCCCTTAACAAATAGCAATCAGCCCCAGCATTTT. It is translated as CASKEGPLTNSNQPQHF.

This chain joins TRBV6-4 and TRBJ1-6; TRBD1 might be the D (6 bases). The CDR3 sequence is 13 residues long. V was pared by 8 bases and J by 9 bases, with 14 bases between. Germline V lookup: CDR1 MRHNA, CDR2 SNTAGT. This CDR3 reads CASRQDGGSPLHF. CDR3 coding DNA: TGTGCCAGCCGACAGGACGGGGGTTCACCCCTCCACTTT.

The chain combines TRBV19 with TRBJ2-5; 7 nucleotides align to TRBD1. The CDR3 extends over 15 amino acids. The germline gives CDR1 LNHDA, CDR2 SQIVND (reference sequence). With 4 bases clipped from V and 4 bases from J, the junction kept 9 bases outside the gene matches. CDR3 sequence (DNA): TGTGCCAGTAGTAGCCCGGGACAGATACGAGAGACCCAGTACTTC. It is translated as CASSSPGQIRETQYF.

The genes are TRBV7-8 and TRBJ1-1; D call uncertain. Trimming took 2 bases from V and 0 from J, leaving 13 bases between them. This CDR3 has 16 residues. CDR1 is SGHVS, CDR2 FQNEAQ, per germline. CDR3 coding DNA: TGTGCCAGCAGCTTATTACAGATATCCTTGAACACTGAAGCTTTCTTT. Translating gives CASSLLQISLNTEAFF. The whole variable domain, filled in from reference TRBV7-8 and TRBJ1-1, reads GAGVSQSPRYKVAKRGQDVALRCDPISGHVSLFWYQQALGQGPEFLTYFQNEAQLDKSGLPSDRFFAERPEGSVSTLKIQRTQQEDSAVYLCASSLLQISLNTEAFFGQGTRLTVV.

This clone has only a few counts. The rearrangement links TRBV2 to TRBJ2-7, with 9 bases matching TRBD1. This CDR3 has 16 residues. In germline, CDR1 is SNHLY, CDR2 FYNNEI. V gave up 2 bases and J gave up 2 bases; unmatched junction bases: 7. CDR3: CASSESVRDRAYEQYF. The CDR3 coding sequence is TGTGCCAGCAGTGAAAGTGTAAGGGACAGGGCCTACGAGCAGTACTTC.

This rearrangement joins TRBV6-1 to TRBJ2-1; D is uncertain. The CDR3 loop spans 13 amino acids. CDR1 is MNHNS and CDR2 is SASEGT in the germline V gene. V gave up 0 bases and J gave up 7 bases, with 7 bases separating them. This CDR3 is CASSEAWGNEQFF. Here the CDR3 DNA reads TGTGCCAGCAGTGAAGCTTGGGGTAATGAGCAGTTCTTC.

The rearrangement uses TRBV6-1 and TRBJ1-1; TRBD1 aligns across 9 bases. The CDR3 sequence is 17 residues long. Per the germline V gene, CDR1 is MNHNS and CDR2 is SASEGT. Germline trimming cut 2 bases from V and 0 bases from J; bases unmatched to any gene: 7. The chain's CDR3 is CASSERDRVRVNTEAFF. In DNA form, the CDR3 reads TGTGCCAGCAGTGAAAGGGACAGGGTTAGGGTGAACACTGAAGCTTTCTTT.

The chain has TRBV2 and TRBJ1-1, with a tentative D call TRBD1 (5 bases). Trimming took off 8 bases at V and 7 bases at J, with 20 bases between the two ends. The CDR3 totals 14 residues. Germline CDR1 and CDR2: SNHLY and FYNNEI. The CDR3 loop is CASCVVAGRNEAFF. The CDR3 coding sequence is TGTGCCAGCTGCGTTGTTGCAGGGCGGAATGAAGCTTTCTTT. Filled out from reference TRBV2 and TRBJ1-1, the complete variable domain reads EPEVTQTPSHQVTQMGQEVILRCVPISNHLYFYWYRQILGQKVEFLVSFYNNEISEKSEIFDDQFSVERPDGSNFTLKIRSTKLEDSAMYFCASCVVAGRNEAFFGQGTRLTVV.

This chain joins TRBV6-1 and TRBJ2-5; D is undetermined. Looked up from germline, CDR1 is MNHNS and CDR2 is SASEGT. The CDR3 extends over 18 amino acids. Trimming left V 1 base short and J 2 bases short, with 20 bases between. The CDR3 reads CASSEGVWANPGQETQYF. The CDR3 coding sequence is TGTGCCAGCAGTGAAGGGGTGTGGGCGAACCCTGGGCAAGAGACCCAGTACTTC.

This clone was seen once. The V gene is TRBV29-1, the J gene TRBJ1-1; TRBD1 matches 7 bases. J gave up 3 bases and V 7 bases, and 5 bases lay outside the gene matches. CDR1 is SQVTM and CDR2 is ANQGSEA in the germline V gene. This CDR3 comprises 12 residues. CDR3 loop: CSARTGDTEAFF. CDR3 nucleotides: TGCAGCGCCCGGACAGGAGACACTGAAGCTTTCTTT.

This sequence joins TRBV5-8 and TRBJ1-5; D unresolved. Germline V gene lookup returns CDR1 SGHTS and CDR2 YDEGEE. Trimming left V 7 bases short and J 7 bases short, with 24 bases between. There are 16 residues in the CDR3. CDR3 amino acids: CASGSPGRLKRQPQHF. DNA of the CDR3: TGTGCCAGCGGTAGTCCCGGGAGGCTAAAGAGACAGCCCCAGCATTTT.

The chain uses TRBV3-1 (or the pseudogene TRBV3-2) and TRBJ1-3; D not resolved. Trimming took off 2 bases at V and 0 bases at J, with 2 bases between the two ends. Germline V CDR1 and CDR2: LGHDT, YNNKEL (reference sequence). The CDR3 consists of 13 residues. CDR3 sequence reads: CASSQTSGNTIYF. The CDR3 nucleotides read TGTGCCAGCAGCCAAACCTCTGGAAACACCATATATTTT.

CDR3 sequence (DNA): TGTGCCAGCCAGGCTGCGGATACAGATACGCAGTATTTT. Translated: CASQAADTDTQYF. V and J are TRBV6-5 and TRBJ2-3; D is ambiguous. Germline V gene lookup returns CDR1 MNHEY and CDR2 SVGAGI. V lost 8 bases and J lost 3, with 12 bases in between. This CDR3 spans 13 amino acids.

This CDR3 is CASSPTSGGVGEQFF. The CDR3 DNA reads as TGTGCCAGCAGCCCGACTAGCGGAGGGGTCGGTGAGCAGTTCTTC. The V gene is TRBV5-8, the J gene TRBJ2-1, with 9 nucleotides matching TRBD2. The germline gives CDR1 SGHTS, CDR2 YDEGEE. V gave up 4 bases and J gave up 9 bases; unmatched junction bases: 11. This CDR3 region has 15 residues.

The genes are TRBV11-2 and TRBJ1-6, with TRBD1 as a possible D gene (6 bases). The CDR3 extends over 17 amino acids. Trimming took off 0 bases at V and 14 bases at J, with 23 bases between the two ends. Germline assignment: CDR1 SGHAT and CDR2 FQNNGV. CDR3 nucleotide sequence: TGTGCCAGCAGCTTAGATCTCCAAACAGGCCCGAGGGGGTCCCTCCACTTT. Translation: CASSLDLQTGPRGSLHF.

The genes are TRBV6-4 and TRBJ1-5, with D maybe TRBD1 (6 bases). CDR1 and CDR2 from the germline V gene are MRHNA and SNTAGT. Between the trimmed V and J ends, which lost 5 bases and 6 bases, there was a span of 20 bases. The CDR3 is 16 residues long. For the CDR3, the DNA is TGTGCCAGCAGTTACCGTGGAGGGGGATGGGGTCAGCCCCAGCATTTT. This encodes CASSYRGGGWGQPQHF.

The V and J genes are TRBV27 and TRBJ2-1, with D possibly being TRBD2 (5 bases). This CDR3 contains 15 residues. The germline V gene encodes CDR1 MNHEY and CDR2 SMNVEV (reference sequence). The V and J ends lost 5 bases and 0 bases respectively, with 11 bases between them. The CDR3 region is CASSQPGSSYNEQFF. Here the CDR3 DNA reads TGTGCCAGCAGTCAACCGGGAAGCTCCTACAATGAGCAGTTCTTC.

The rearrangement uses TRBV4-2 and TRBJ2-3; the D gene could be TRBD1 or TRBD2 (5 bases each). Germline CDR1 reads LGHNA; CDR2 reads YNFKEQ. V was shortened by 4 bases and J by 4 bases, with 18 bases between the two germline ends. This CDR3 contains 16 residues. CDR3 DNA sequence: TGTGCCAGCAGCCCCGGGGATGGGGCTGGGTCAGATACGCAGTATTTT. The encoded protein is CASSPGDGAGSDTQYF.

J is TRBJ1-2 and V is TRBV9, with D possibly matching TRBD1 (5 bases). Germline CDR1 is SGDLS and CDR2 is YYNGEE. V lost 4 bases and J 0 bases, leaving 10 bases between the germline ends. The CDR3 has 14 amino acids. In DNA, the CDR3 is TGTGCCAGCAGCATGGGACGGGCTAACTATGGCTACACCTTC. Translating gives CASSMGRANYGYTF.

The chain employs TRBV14 and TRBJ2-3; 12 bases are shared with TRBD2. V shed 3 bases and J 7 bases; nucleotides not matched to a gene: 5. This CDR3 has 15 amino acids. The germline CDR1 and CDR2 sequences are SGHDN and FVKESK. CDR3 sequence: CASSQPGLAGNTQYF. The CDR3 region has the DNA TGTGCCAGCAGCCAGCCCGGACTAGCGGGGAATACGCAGTATTTT. Variable domain in full (rest from reference TRBV14 and TRBJ2-3): EAGVTQFPSHSVIEKGQTVTLRCDPISGHDNLYWYRRVMGKEIKFLLHFVKESKQDESGMPNNRFLAERTGGTYSTLKVQPAELEDSGVYFCASSQPGLAGNTQYFGPGTRLTVL.

Here the CDR3 DNA reads TGTGCCAGTAGTATATTCGGCAATAAAGAGACCCAGTACTTC. Residues: CASSIFGNKETQYF. V and J are TRBV19 and TRBJ2-5, with D uncertain. V lost 2 bases, J lost 3 bases, and 10 bases lay in between. The CDR3 totals 14 residues. Per the germline V gene, CDR1 is LNHDA and CDR2 is SQIVND (reference sequence).

The rearrangement joins TRBV7-7 to TRBJ2-1; 11 bases line up with TRBD2. Unmatched junction bases numbered 15, after V lost 1 base and J lost 10 bases. There are 18 residues in the CDR3. Germline CDR1 reads SSHAT; CDR2 reads FNYEAQ (reference sequence). CDR3 DNA sequence: TGTGCCAGCAGCTTAGAGCTAGCGGGGGGATCTATGCAATTCGAGCAGTTCTTC. It specifies CASSLELAGGSMQFEQFF.